The source of this T cell receptor (beta chain) is a study of T-cell memory formation after mild COVID-19. Study-level background: Most TCR clusters belonged to a single donor.

From the 5' RACE reads, TCRdb called clonotypes with MiXCR, one entry per CDR3 protein. Of more than 300,000 distinct CDR3 sequences in the sample, 20% to 25% were seen once. Notes on this clonotype: Its target is unknown.

Study outcomes and limitations: CD4+ bias marked clones expanding day 15 to 37, unlike balanced contracting clones. Among contracting clones, CD4+ were mainly CM/EM and CD8+ enriched in EMRA.

The germline gives CDR1 MNHEY, CDR2 SVGEGT. The CDR3 runs to 15 residues. The V and J ends lost 0 bases and 6 bases, in that order; junction bases with no gene match: 2. The rearrangement links TRBV6-2 or TRBV6-3 to TRBJ2-1; TRBD2 aligns across 10 bases. This clonotype was sampled from a man between 18 and 35 years old who had mild COVID-19 (a few samples of this study predate the infection). Cell type and time point are not known. Material: PBMCs or a T cell subset sorted from them (not recorded which). This CDR3 reads CASSYSSSGGNEQFF. CDR3 nucleotides: TGTGCCAGCAGTTACTCTTCTAGCGGGGGCAATGAGCAGTTCTTC.